This is a list of T cell receptor beta chains from one sample in a study of T cells after posttransplantation cyclophosphamide. Sequencing was performed with immunoSEQ multiplex PCR; in TCRdb, only in-frame clones are kept and a portion is missing. The sample yields thousands of clones, 70% to 75% seen once. The sample consisted of PBMCs, taken after allogeneic stem cell transplant with calcineurin inhibitor and methotrexate. The receptor set was obtained from a female patient between 50 and 60 years old who received an allogeneic stem cell transplant from an unrelated donor, was CMV-positive, and had acute and chronic GVHD. Some T cells may be the graft donor's. CDR3s include the opening cysteine and the closing phenylalanine or tryptophan. The D gene is left open where the match is weak. Some rows have no size entry. The others give once, few or many, or a class for an expanded clone.

cdr3_aa: CASSPIRPTSYEQYF
cdr3_nt: TGTGCCAGCAGTCCTATCAGGCCAACTTCCTACGAGCAGTACTTC
d_call: NA
v_call: TRBV28
j_call: TRBJ2-7
clone_size: NA

cdr3_aa: CASSTRSSGSTDTQYF
cdr3_nt: TGTGCCAGCAGCACCCGGTCGTCAGGGAGCACAGATACGCAGTATTTT
d_call: NA
v_call: TRBV28
j_call: TRBJ2-3
clone_size: NA

cdr3_aa: CASSTFGTSGNNEQFF
cdr3_nt: TGTGCCAGTAGTACGTTTGGGACTAGCGGGAATAATGAGCAGTTCTTC
d_call: TRBD2
v_call: TRBV19
j_call: TRBJ2-1
clone_size: few

cdr3_aa: CASSGTRQSVSEQFF
cdr3_nt: TGCGCCAGCAGTGGAACAAGACAGAGCGTTAGTGAGCAGTTCTTC
d_call: NA
v_call: TRBV10-1
j_call: TRBJ2-1
clone_size: NA

cdr3_aa: CASNPQGITEAFF
cdr3_nt: TGTGCCAGCAATCCTCAGGGGATCACTGAAGCTTTCTTT
d_call: NA
v_call: TRBV2
j_call: TRBJ1-1
clone_size: NA

cdr3_aa: CASTTDRAEGDTEAFF
cdr3_nt: TGTGCCAGTACCACCGACAGGGCGGAAGGCGACACTGAAGCTTTCTTT
d_call: TRBD1
v_call: TRBV19
j_call: TRBJ1-1
clone_size: once

cdr3_aa: CASSLYGLAGGRDEQFF
cdr3_nt: TGTGCCAGCAGCTTATACGGACTAGCGGGGGGGCGGGATGAGCAGTTCTTC
d_call: TRBD2
v_call: TRBV7-3
j_call: TRBJ2-1
clone_size: NA

cdr3_aa: CTSSQDPLRGVADTQYF
cdr3_nt: TGCACCAGCAGCCAAGATCCCCTCCGGGGGGTCGCAGATACGCAGTATTTT
d_call: NA
v_call: TRBV1
j_call: TRBJ2-3
clone_size: NA

cdr3_aa: CASSQALTVANEKLFF
cdr3_nt: TGTGCCAGCAGCCAAGCTTTAACAGTAGCTAATGAAAAACTGTTTTTT
d_call: NA
v_call: TRBV4-2
j_call: TRBJ1-4
clone_size: NA

cdr3_aa: CASSWRGLAGVSTGELFF
cdr3_nt: TGCGCCAGCAGCTGGAGGGGACTAGCGGGAGTTAGCACCGGGGAGCTGTTTTTT
d_call: TRBD2
v_call: TRBV5-1
j_call: TRBJ2-2
clone_size: NA

cdr3_aa: CASSPVASGGAVEQFF
cdr3_nt: TGTGCCAGCAGCCCCGTTGCTAGCGGGGGGGCGGTTGAGCAGTTCTTC
d_call: TRBD2
v_call: TRBV7-9
j_call: TRBJ2-1
clone_size: NA

cdr3_aa: CASSLGGAYNEQFF
cdr3_nt: TGTGCCAGCAGTTTGGGGGGGGCCTACAATGAGCAGTTCTTC
d_call: TRBD2
v_call: TRBV28
j_call: TRBJ2-1
clone_size: once

cdr3_aa: CASSLTGVSTDTQYF
cdr3_nt: TGTGCCAGCAGTCTGACAGGAGTTAGCACAGATACGCAGTATTTT
d_call: NA
v_call: TRBV27
j_call: TRBJ2-3
clone_size: NA

cdr3_aa: CASSQDAGYSPLHF
cdr3_nt: TGCGCCAGCAGCCAAGATGCCGGGTATTCACCCCTCCACTTT
d_call: NA
v_call: TRBV4-3
j_call: TRBJ1-6
clone_size: once

cdr3_aa: CASSLAAGSSYNEQFF
cdr3_nt: TGTGCCAGCAGCTTAGCGGCGGGCAGCTCCTACAATGAGCAGTTCTTC
d_call: NA
v_call: TRBV7-6
j_call: TRBJ2-1
clone_size: NA

cdr3_aa: CASSRNRFTEAFF
cdr3_nt: TGTGCCAGCAGTCGGAACAGGTTCACTGAAGCTTTCTTT
d_call: NA
v_call: TRBV6-5
j_call: TRBJ1-1
clone_size: NA

cdr3_aa: CASSYQGGAEAFF
cdr3_nt: TGTGCCAGCAGTTACCAGGGCGGGGCTGAAGCTTTCTTT
d_call: NA
v_call: TRBV6-5
j_call: TRBJ1-1
clone_size: few

cdr3_aa: CASSQTDTNEKLFF
cdr3_nt: TGTGCCAGCAGTCAGACAGATACTAATGAAAAACTGTTTTTT
d_call: NA
v_call: TRBV6-5
j_call: TRBJ1-4
clone_size: NA

cdr3_aa: CAWTGRVAMNTEAFF
cdr3_nt: TGTGCCTGGACAGGCAGGGTCGCTATGAACACTGAAGCTTTCTTT
d_call: NA
v_call: TRBV30
j_call: TRBJ1-1
clone_size: NA

cdr3_aa: CASSASGDSYNEQFF
cdr3_nt: TGTGCCAGCAGCGCCTCGGGGGACTCCTACAATGAGCAGTTCTTC
d_call: NA
v_call: TRBV9
j_call: TRBJ2-1
clone_size: once

cdr3_aa: CASSEAISITYYRGRTDTQYF
cdr3_nt: TGTGCCAGCAGTGAAGCGATCTCGATTACTTACTATCGGGGAAGGACAGATACGCAGTATTTT
d_call: NA
v_call: TRBV6-1
j_call: TRBJ2-3
clone_size: NA

cdr3_aa: CASSVLAGQTNEQYF
cdr3_nt: TGTGCCAGCAGCGTTCTAGCGGGGCAAACCAACGAGCAGTACTTC
d_call: TRBD2
v_call: TRBV9
j_call: TRBJ2-7
clone_size: once

cdr3_aa: CASRLRQNTEAFF
cdr3_nt: TGTGCCAGCAGGCTAAGACAGAACACTGAAGCTTTCTTT
d_call: NA
v_call: TRBV2
j_call: TRBJ1-1
clone_size: few

cdr3_aa: CASSLERNTEAFF
cdr3_nt: TGTGCCAGCAGTTTGGAGCGGAACACTGAAGCTTTCTTT
d_call: NA
v_call: TRBV6-1
j_call: TRBJ1-1
clone_size: NA

cdr3_aa: CASTTTRAPLEQFF
cdr3_nt: TGTGCCAGCACCACTACCAGGGCTCCTCTTGAGCAGTTCTTC
d_call: NA
v_call: TRBV11-1
j_call: TRBJ2-1
clone_size: NA

cdr3_aa: CASSVVGMNTEAFF
cdr3_nt: TGTGCCAGCAGTGTAGTCGGTATGAACACTGAAGCTTTCTTT
d_call: NA
v_call: TRBV6-1
j_call: TRBJ1-1
clone_size: NA

cdr3_aa: CASSSGLSSTDTQYF
cdr3_nt: TGTGCCAGCAGCAGCGGTCTTTCTAGCACAGATACGCAGTATTTT
d_call: NA
v_call: TRBV4-2
j_call: TRBJ2-3
clone_size: NA

cdr3_aa: CAWNYPGWTGSYEQYF
cdr3_nt: TGTGCCTGGAACTACCCGGGGTGGACAGGGTCGTACGAGCAGTACTTC
d_call: TRBD1
v_call: TRBV30
j_call: TRBJ2-7
clone_size: NA

cdr3_aa: CASSAGGAGDTQYF
cdr3_nt: TGCGCCAGCAGCGCGGGGGGGGCAGGAGATACGCAGTATTTT
d_call: TRBD2
v_call: TRBV5-1
j_call: TRBJ2-3
clone_size: NA

cdr3_aa: CASSADPRGWETQYF
cdr3_nt: TGTGCCAGTAGTGCGGACCCCCGGGGATGGGAGACCCAGTACTTC
d_call: NA
v_call: TRBV19
j_call: TRBJ2-5
clone_size: NA

cdr3_aa: CASSEGGIYGYTF
cdr3_nt: TGCGCCAGCAGCGAGGGAGGTATCTATGGCTACACCTTC
d_call: NA
v_call: TRBV5-1
j_call: TRBJ1-2
clone_size: NA

cdr3_aa: CASSRRLADNTEAFF
cdr3_nt: TGCGCCAGCAGCCGCCGTTTGGCGGATAACACTGAAGCTTTCTTT
d_call: NA
v_call: TRBV5-1
j_call: TRBJ1-1
clone_size: NA

cdr3_aa: CASSLGWGGDGYTF
cdr3_nt: TGTGCCAGCAGCTTAGGGTGGGGGGGAGATGGCTACACCTTC
d_call: NA
v_call: TRBV7-2
j_call: TRBJ1-2
clone_size: few

cdr3_aa: CASSPGPGEKLFF
cdr3_nt: TGTGCCAGCAGCCCCGGTCCAGGGGAAAAACTGTTTTTT
d_call: NA
v_call: TRBV28
j_call: TRBJ1-4
clone_size: NA

cdr3_aa: CASSYSGPYEQYF
cdr3_nt: TGTGCCAGCAGTTATAGCGGGCCCTACGAGCAGTACTTC
d_call: TRBD2
v_call: TRBV11-2
j_call: TRBJ2-7
clone_size: NA

cdr3_aa: CASSVARGSSYNEQFF
cdr3_nt: TGTGCCAGCAGCGTAGCTCGGGGGAGCTCCTACAATGAGCAGTTCTTC
d_call: NA
v_call: TRBV11-1
j_call: TRBJ2-1
clone_size: NA

cdr3_aa: CASSEGAPGYSGNSYNEQFF
cdr3_nt: TGTGCCAGCAGTGAAGGGGCCCCAGGATATAGCGGGAACTCCTACAATGAGCAGTTCTTC
d_call: TRBD2
v_call: TRBV6-1
j_call: TRBJ2-1
clone_size: NA

cdr3_aa: CASSLIQGSTDTQCF
cdr3_nt: TGTGCCAGCAGTTTAATCCAGGGAAGCACAGATACGCAGTGTTTT
d_call: NA
v_call: TRBV28
j_call: TRBJ2-3
clone_size: once

cdr3_aa: CASSYQDSGSIQYF
cdr3_nt: TGTGCCAGCAGTTACCAGGACAGTGGTAGCATTCAGTACTTC
d_call: NA
v_call: TRBV6-5
j_call: TRBJ2-4
clone_size: medium-sized

cdr3_aa: CASRVDRGWDTEAFF
cdr3_nt: TGTGCCAGCAGAGTCGACAGGGGTTGGGACACTGAAGCTTTCTTT
d_call: TRBD1
v_call: TRBV6-1
j_call: TRBJ1-1
clone_size: NA

cdr3_aa: CASSPGQGVNQPQHF
cdr3_nt: TGCGCCAGCAGCCCAGGACAGGGGGTTAATCAGCCCCAGCATTTT
d_call: TRBD1
v_call: TRBV5-1
j_call: TRBJ1-5
clone_size: NA

cdr3_aa: CASSYSDSPYGGYTF
cdr3_nt: TGTGCCAGCAGTTACTCGGACAGTCCTTATGGTGGCTACACCTTC
d_call: NA
v_call: TRBV6-6
j_call: TRBJ1-2
clone_size: NA

cdr3_aa: CASSPSPATGFNEKLFF
cdr3_nt: TGTGCCAGCAGTCCATCCCCCGCGACAGGCTTTAATGAAAAACTGTTTTTT
d_call: NA
v_call: TRBV27
j_call: TRBJ1-4
clone_size: NA

cdr3_aa: CASSPDLAGAREQYF
cdr3_nt: TGTGCCAGCAGCCCGGATTTAGCGGGAGCCCGCGAGCAGTACTTC
d_call: TRBD2
v_call: TRBV7-8
j_call: TRBJ2-7
clone_size: NA

cdr3_aa: CASSSWGQNTGELFF
cdr3_nt: TGTGCCAGCAGCTCCTGGGGCCAGAACACCGGGGAGCTGTTTTTT
d_call: NA
v_call: TRBV7-2
j_call: TRBJ2-2
clone_size: NA

cdr3_aa: CASSYLAANYGYTF
cdr3_nt: TGTGCCAGCAGTTACCTTGCAGCTAACTATGGCTACACCTTC
d_call: NA
v_call: TRBV6-5
j_call: TRBJ1-2
clone_size: NA

cdr3_aa: CASSPGTHYEQYF
cdr3_nt: TGTGCCAGCAGCCCGGGGACTCACTACGAGCAGTACTTC
d_call: NA
v_call: TRBV9
j_call: TRBJ2-7
clone_size: NA

cdr3_aa: CASRGDSRANYGYTF
cdr3_nt: TGTGCCAGCAGAGGGGACAGCCGAGCTAACTATGGCTACACCTTC
d_call: TRBD1
v_call: TRBV5-4
j_call: TRBJ1-2
clone_size: NA

cdr3_aa: CSVGASGSNEQFF
cdr3_nt: TGCAGCGTTGGGGCTAGCGGGAGTAATGAGCAGTTCTTC
d_call: TRBD2
v_call: TRBV29-1
j_call: TRBJ2-1
clone_size: NA

cdr3_aa: CASSESTGGYNGSYNEQFF
cdr3_nt: TGCGCCAGCAGTGAGTCGACAGGGGGCTATAACGGTTCCTACAATGAGCAGTTCTTC
d_call: TRBD1
v_call: TRBV10-1
j_call: TRBJ2-1
clone_size: NA

cdr3_aa: CASSLVGKGASGNTIYF
cdr3_nt: TGTGCCAGCAGCTTGGTGGGGAAGGGGGCTTCTGGAAACACCATATATTTT
d_call: TRBD1
v_call: TRBV5-6
j_call: TRBJ1-3
clone_size: NA